This TCR beta chain was profiled in a study of blood T cells in healthy people across ages. This clonotype was picked up a small number of times. Per sample, extraction of total RNA gave at least 5 micrograms in every case. Together with a sample-barcoded 5' primer, a J-beta primer mix was included in a second PCR lasting about 7 to 11 cycles. Using its own MiXCR run on the 5' RACE reads, TCRdb lists one record per CDR3 protein. The sample holds approximately 490,000 distinct CDR3 sequences, approximately 25% seen once. This CDR3 contains 17 residues. V was trimmed by 0 bases and J by 6 bases, leaving 19 bases between them. Looked up from germline, CDR1 is MGHRA and CDR2 is YSYEKL. The sample also formed part of further work on T cells of mothers and their children. That work states: Related mother-child pairs shared marginally more repertoire than unrelated pairs, though not significantly. Persistent microchimeric T cell clones were sought, and none were detected.

The chain couples TRBV4-1 to TRBJ2-3; D tentatively reads TRBD1 or TRBD2 (6 bases each). The specimen was blood. This TCR came from a boy aged 5-17 years in good health. In DNA form, the CDR3 reads TGCGCCAGCAGCCAAGATTTGGGGGGCGGCGCAAGGGATACGCAGTATTTT. It translates to CASSQDLGGGARDTQYF.